This T cell receptor beta chain is drawn from a study of graft-versus-host responses after intestinal transplantation. Sequencing was performed with immunoSEQ multiplex PCR; in TCRdb, only in-frame clones are kept and a portion is missing. The sample includes around 15,000 clones, approximately 88% of them seen just once. Notes on the study in general: HvG clone declines early post-transplant were associated with peak circulating GvH levels. Some GvH clones appeared in ileal mucosa or blood before recipient bone marrow.

As regards this clone: Its antigen is unidentified.

The CDR3 covers 13 residues. Trimming stripped 2 bases from V and 8 bases from J, with 12 bases between. Germline lookup yields CDR1 SGHVS and CDR2 FQNEAQ. This receptor was identified in a human patient who received an intestinal transplant, so some T cells may come from the graft donor. Source: PBMCs, taken approximately 110 days after intestinal transplant. The J gene is TRBJ1-2, the V gene TRBV7-8; a weak D match, TRBD1 (6 bases). CDR3 nucleotide sequence: TGTGCCAGCAGCTTACAGGGGTTCAGGGGCTACACCTTC. Its protein product is CASSLQGFRGYTF.